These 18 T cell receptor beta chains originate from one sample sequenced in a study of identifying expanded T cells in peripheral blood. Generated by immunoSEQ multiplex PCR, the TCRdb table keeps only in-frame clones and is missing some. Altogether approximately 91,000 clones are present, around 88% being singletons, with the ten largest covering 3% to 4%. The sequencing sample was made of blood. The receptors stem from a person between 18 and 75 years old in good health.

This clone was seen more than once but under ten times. The CDR3: CASSASLAGEQYF. CDR3 in DNA: TGTGCCAGTAGTGCCTCACTAGCAGGGGAGCAGTACTTC. This chain links TRBV19 with TRBJ2-7; D perhaps matches TRBD2 (6 bases). V lost 5 bases, J lost 7 bases, and 15 bases lay in between. The germline gives CDR1 LNHDA, CDR2 SQIVND (reference sequence). This CDR3 region has 13 residues.

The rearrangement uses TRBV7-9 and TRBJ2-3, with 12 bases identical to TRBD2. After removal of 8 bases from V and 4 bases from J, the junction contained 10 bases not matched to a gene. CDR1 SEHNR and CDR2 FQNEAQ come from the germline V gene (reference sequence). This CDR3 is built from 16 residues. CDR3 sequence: CASYPRLAGAADTQYF. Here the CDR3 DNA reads TGTGCCAGCTACCCGAGACTAGCGGGAGCGGCAGATACGCAGTATTTT. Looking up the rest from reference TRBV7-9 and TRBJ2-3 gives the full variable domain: DTGVSQNPRHKITKRGQNVTFRCDPISEHNRLYWYRQTLGQGPEFLTYFQNEAQLEKSRLLSDRFSAERPKGSFSTLEIQRTEQGDSAMYLCASYPRLAGAADTQYFGPGTRLTVL.

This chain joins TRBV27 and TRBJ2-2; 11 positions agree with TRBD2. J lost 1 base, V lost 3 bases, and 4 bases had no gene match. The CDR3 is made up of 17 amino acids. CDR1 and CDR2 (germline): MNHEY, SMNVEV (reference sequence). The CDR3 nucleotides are TGTGCCAGCAGTTTCCGGGGGACTAGCGGGAACACCGGGGAGCTGTTTTTT. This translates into CASSFRGTSGNTGELFF.

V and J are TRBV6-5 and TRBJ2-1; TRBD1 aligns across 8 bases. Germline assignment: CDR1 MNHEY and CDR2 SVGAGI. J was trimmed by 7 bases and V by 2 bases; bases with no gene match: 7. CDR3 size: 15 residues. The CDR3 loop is CASSYGQGARNEQFF. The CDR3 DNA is TGTGCCAGCAGTTACGGCCAGGGGGCAAGAAATGAGCAGTTCTTC.

DNA of the CDR3: TGTGCCAGCAGCTTACAGGGAGCTGGCTACACCTTC. It translates to CASSLQGAGYTF. The V call is TRBV5-4, the J call TRBJ1-2, with D possibly TRBD1 on 6 matching bases. Between the trimmed V and J ends, which lost 2 bases and 7 bases, there was a span of 9 bases. CDR1 is SGHNT, CDR2 YYREEE, per germline (reference sequence). CDR3 size: 12 residues.

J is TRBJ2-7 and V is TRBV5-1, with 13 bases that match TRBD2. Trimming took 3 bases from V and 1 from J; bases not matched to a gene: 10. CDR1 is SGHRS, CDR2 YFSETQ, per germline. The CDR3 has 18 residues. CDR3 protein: CASSSRTSGGASSYEQYF. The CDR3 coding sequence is TGCGCCAGCAGCTCCCGCACTAGCGGGGGGGCGAGTTCCTACGAGCAGTACTTC.

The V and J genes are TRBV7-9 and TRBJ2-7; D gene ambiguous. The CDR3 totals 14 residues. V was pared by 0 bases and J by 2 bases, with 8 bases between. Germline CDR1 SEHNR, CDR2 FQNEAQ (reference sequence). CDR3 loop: CASSLAGVAYEQYF. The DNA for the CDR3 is TGTGCCAGCAGCTTAGCGGGCGTAGCCTACGAGCAGTACTTC.

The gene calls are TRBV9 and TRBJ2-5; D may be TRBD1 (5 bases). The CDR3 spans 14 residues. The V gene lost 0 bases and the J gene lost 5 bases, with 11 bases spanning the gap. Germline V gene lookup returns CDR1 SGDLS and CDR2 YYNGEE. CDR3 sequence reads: CASSVGAGMETQYF. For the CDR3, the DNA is TGTGCCAGCAGCGTAGGTGCAGGGATGGAGACCCAGTACTTC.

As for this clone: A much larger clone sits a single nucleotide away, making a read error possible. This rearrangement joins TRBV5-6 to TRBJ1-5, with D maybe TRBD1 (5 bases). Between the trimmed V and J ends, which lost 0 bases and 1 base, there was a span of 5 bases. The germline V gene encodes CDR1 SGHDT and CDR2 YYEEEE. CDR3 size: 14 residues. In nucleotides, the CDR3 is TGTGCCAGCAGCTTGGGACAGAGCAATCAGCCCCAGCATTTT. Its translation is CASSLGQSNQPQHF.

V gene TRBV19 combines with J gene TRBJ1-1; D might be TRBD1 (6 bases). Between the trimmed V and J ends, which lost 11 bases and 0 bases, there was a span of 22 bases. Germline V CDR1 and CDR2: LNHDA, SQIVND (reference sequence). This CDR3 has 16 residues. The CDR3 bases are TGTGCCTCCCTCCGTCGGGGGGCTGTCATGAACACTGAAGCTTTCTTT. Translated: CASLRRGAVMNTEAFF.

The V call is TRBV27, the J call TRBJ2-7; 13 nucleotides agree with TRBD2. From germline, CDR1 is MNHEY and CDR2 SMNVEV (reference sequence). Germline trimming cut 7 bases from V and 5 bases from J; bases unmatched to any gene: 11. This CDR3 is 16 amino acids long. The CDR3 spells CASKKGLAGSVHEQYF. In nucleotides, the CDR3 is TGTGCCAGCAAAAAGGGACTAGCGGGATCGGTCCACGAGCAGTACTTC.

CDR3 coding DNA: TGTGCCAGCTCACCTTCAACCGGGACTAGCGGGAGCACAGATACGCAGTATTTT. It is translated as CASSPSTGTSGSTDTQYF. The chain has TRBV18 and TRBJ2-3; 12 nucleotides align to TRBD2. In germline, CDR1 is KGHSH, CDR2 LQKENI. This CDR3 has 18 amino acids. V lost 3 bases, J lost 0 bases, and 7 bases stayed unmatched. The full variable domain, in which reference TRBV18 and TRBJ2-3 provide the parts outside the CDR3, is NAGVMQNPRHLVRRRGQEARLRCSPMKGHSHVYWYRQLPEEGLKFMVYLQKENIIDESGMPKERFSAEFPKEGPSILRIQQVVRGDSAAYFCASSPSTGTSGSTDTQYFGPGTRLTVL.

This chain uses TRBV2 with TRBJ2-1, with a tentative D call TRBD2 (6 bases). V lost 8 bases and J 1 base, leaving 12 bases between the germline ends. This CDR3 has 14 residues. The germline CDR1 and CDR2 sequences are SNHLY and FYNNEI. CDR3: CASDRGNSYNEQFF. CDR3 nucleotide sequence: TGTGCCAGCGATCGCGGGAATTCCTACAATGAGCAGTTCTTC.

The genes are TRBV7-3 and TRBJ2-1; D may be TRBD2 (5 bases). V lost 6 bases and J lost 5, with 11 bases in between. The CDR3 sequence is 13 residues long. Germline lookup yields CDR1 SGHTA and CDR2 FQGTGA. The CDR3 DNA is TGTGCCAGCAGTCCCGGACTTAACAATGAGCAGTTCTTC. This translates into CASSPGLNNEQFF.

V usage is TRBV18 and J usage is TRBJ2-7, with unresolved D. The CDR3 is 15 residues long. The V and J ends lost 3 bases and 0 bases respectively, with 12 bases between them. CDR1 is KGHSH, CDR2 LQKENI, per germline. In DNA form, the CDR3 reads TGTGCCAGCTCACCTCCCAGTCAGGCCTCCTACGAGCAGTACTTC. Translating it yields CASSPPSQASYEQYF. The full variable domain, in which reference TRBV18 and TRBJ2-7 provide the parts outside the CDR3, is NAGVMQNPRHLVRRRGQEARLRCSPMKGHSHVYWYRQLPEEGLKFMVYLQKENIIDESGMPKERFSAEFPKEGPSILRIQQVVRGDSAAYFCASSPPSQASYEQYFGPGTRLTVT.

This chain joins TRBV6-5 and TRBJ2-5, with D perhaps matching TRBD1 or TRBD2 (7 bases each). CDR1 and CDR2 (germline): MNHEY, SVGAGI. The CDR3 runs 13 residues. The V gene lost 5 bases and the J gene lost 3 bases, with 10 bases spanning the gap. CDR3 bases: TGTGCCAGCAGTCCAGGGGGGGAAGAGACCCAGTACTTC. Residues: CASSPGGEETQYF.

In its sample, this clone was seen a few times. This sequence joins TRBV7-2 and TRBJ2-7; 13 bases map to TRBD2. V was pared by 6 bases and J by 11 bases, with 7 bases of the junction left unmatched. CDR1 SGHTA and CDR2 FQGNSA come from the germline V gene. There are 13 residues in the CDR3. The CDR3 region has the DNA TGTGCCAGCAGAGAAGCTACTAGCGGGAGGGAGTACTTC. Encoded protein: CASREATSGREYF.

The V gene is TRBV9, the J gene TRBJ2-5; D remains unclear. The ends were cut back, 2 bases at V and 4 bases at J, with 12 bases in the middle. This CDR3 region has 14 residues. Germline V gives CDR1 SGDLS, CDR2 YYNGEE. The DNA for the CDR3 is TGTGCCAGCAGCGTCCAGCTTGTAGGAGAGACCCAGTACTTC. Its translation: CASSVQLVGETQYF.